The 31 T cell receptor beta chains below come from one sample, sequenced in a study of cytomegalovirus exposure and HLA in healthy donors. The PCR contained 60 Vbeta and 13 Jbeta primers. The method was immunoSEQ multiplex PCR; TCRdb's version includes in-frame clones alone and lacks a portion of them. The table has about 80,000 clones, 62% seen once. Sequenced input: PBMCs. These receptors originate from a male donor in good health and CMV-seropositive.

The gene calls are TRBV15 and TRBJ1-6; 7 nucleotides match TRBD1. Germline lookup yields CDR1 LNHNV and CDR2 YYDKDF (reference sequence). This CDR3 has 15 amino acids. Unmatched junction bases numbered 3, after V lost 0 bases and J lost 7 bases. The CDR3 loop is CATSRDGTVNSPLHF. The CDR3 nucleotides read TGTGCCACCAGCAGAGATGGGACAGTAAATTCACCCCTCCACTTT.

The chain's CDR3 is CASSQEWARGWVGETQYF. The CDR3 nucleotides read TGTGCCAGCAGCCAAGAGTGGGCCCGAGGGTGGGTAGGGGAGACCCAGTACTTC. V and J are TRBV4-2 and TRBJ2-5; TRBD2 might be the D (5 bases). V was cut by 0 bases and J by 5 bases, with 22 bases left in between. Germline CDR1 is LGHNA and CDR2 is YNFKEQ. CDR3 length: 18 amino acids.

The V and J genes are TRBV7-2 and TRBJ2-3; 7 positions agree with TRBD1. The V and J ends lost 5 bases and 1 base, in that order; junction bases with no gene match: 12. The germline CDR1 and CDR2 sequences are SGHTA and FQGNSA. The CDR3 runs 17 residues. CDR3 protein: CASSPRGSTGGTDTQYF. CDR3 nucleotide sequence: TGTGCCAGCAGCCCTCGAGGATCTACAGGGGGCACAGATACGCAGTATTTT.

The CDR3 bases are TGTGCCAGCAGCGTACGGGGACAGCCGATCTACGAGCAGTACTTC. The encoded protein is CASSVRGQPIYEQYF. The rearrangement links TRBV7-2 to TRBJ2-7, with 7 nucleotides matching TRBD1. The ends lost 5 bases at V and 3 bases at J; junction bases unmatched: 10. Germline CDR1 reads SGHTA; CDR2 reads FQGNSA. The CDR3 is 15 residues long.

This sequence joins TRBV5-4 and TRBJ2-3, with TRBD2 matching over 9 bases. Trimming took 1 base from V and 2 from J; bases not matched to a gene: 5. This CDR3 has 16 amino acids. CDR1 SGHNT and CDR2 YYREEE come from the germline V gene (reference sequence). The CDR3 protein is CASSLLAGGLTDTQYF. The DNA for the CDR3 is TGTGCCAGCAGCTTGTTGGCGGGGGGGCTCACAGATACGCAGTATTTT.

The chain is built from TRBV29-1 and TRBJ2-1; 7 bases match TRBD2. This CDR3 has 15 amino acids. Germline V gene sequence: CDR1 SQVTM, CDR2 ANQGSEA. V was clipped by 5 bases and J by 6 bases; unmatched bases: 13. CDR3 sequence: CSVSLAGLPGNEQFF. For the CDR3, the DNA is TGCAGCGTTTCCTTAGCGGGCCTCCCCGGCAATGAGCAGTTCTTC.

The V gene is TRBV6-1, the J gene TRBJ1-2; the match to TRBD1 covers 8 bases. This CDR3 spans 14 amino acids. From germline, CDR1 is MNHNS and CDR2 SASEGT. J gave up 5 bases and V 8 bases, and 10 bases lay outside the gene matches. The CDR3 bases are TGTGCCAGCGGGCAACAGGGGGGCCTTTATGGCTACACCTTC. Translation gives CASGQQGGLYGYTF.

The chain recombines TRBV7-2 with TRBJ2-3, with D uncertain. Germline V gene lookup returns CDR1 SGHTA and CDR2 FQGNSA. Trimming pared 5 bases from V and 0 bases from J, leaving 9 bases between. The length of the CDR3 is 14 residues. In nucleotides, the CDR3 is TGTGCCAGCAGCCCGACTCATAGCACAGATACGCAGTATTTT. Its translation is CASSPTHSTDTQYF.

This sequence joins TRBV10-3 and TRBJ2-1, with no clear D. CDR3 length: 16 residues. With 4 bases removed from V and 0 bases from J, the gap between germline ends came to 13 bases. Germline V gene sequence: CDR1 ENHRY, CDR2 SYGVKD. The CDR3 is CAISVGLSGSYNEQFF. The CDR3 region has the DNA TGTGCCATCAGTGTCGGCCTTTCAGGCTCCTACAATGAGCAGTTCTTC.

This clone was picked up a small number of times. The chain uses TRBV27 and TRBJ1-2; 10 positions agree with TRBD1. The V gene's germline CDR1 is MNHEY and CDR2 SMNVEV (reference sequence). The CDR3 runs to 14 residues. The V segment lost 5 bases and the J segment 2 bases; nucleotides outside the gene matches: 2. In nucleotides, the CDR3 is TGTGCCAGCAGTCTGGGACAGGGGAACTATGGCTACACCTTC. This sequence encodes CASSLGQGNYGYTF.

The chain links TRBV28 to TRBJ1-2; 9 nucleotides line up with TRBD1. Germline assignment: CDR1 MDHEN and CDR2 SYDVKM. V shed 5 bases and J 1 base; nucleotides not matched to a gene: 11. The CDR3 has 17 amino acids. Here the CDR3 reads CASSLPPGQGNNYGYTF. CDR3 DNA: TGTGCCAGCAGTCTCCCCCCCGGACAGGGGAATAACTATGGCTACACCTTC.

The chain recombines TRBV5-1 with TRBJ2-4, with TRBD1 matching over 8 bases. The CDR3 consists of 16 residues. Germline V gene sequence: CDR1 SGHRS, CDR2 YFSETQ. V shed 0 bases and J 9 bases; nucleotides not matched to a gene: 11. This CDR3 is CASSLVGQGPRGIQYF. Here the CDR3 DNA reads TGCGCCAGCAGCTTGGTTGGACAGGGCCCGCGGGGCATTCAGTACTTC.

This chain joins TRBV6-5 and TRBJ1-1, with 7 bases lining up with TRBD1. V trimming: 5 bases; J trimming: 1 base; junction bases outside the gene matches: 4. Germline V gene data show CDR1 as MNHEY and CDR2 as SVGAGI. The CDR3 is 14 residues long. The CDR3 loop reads CASSQTGRNTEAFF. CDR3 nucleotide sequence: TGTGCCAGCAGTCAGACAGGGAGGAACACTGAAGCTTTCTTT.

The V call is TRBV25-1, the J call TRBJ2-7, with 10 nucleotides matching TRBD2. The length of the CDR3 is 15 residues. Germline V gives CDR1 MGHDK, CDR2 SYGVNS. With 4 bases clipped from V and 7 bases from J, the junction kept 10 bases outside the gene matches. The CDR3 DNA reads TGTGCCAGCAGTGCCCTAGCGGGAGTTTCGGGTGAGCAGTACTTC. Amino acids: CASSALAGVSGEQYF.

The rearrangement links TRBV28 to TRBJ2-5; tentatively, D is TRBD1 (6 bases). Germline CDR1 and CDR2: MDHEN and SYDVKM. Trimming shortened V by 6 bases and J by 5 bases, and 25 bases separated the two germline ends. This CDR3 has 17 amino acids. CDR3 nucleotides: TGTGCCAGCAGCCAAACGGTTACGGGACAACTAGGGGAGACCCAGTACTTC. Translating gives CASSQTVTGQLGETQYF. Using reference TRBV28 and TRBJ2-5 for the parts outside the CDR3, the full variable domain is DVKVTQSSRYLVKRTGEKVFLECVQDMDHENMFWYRQDPGLGLRLIYFSYDVKMKEKGDIPEGYSVSREKKERFSLILESASTNQTSMYLCASSQTVTGQLGETQYFGPGTRLLVL.

The CDR3 DNA follows: TGTGCCAGCAGCTTCGAAGGGGGCTCGGGGGCTAACTATGGCTACACCTTC. This translates into CASSFEGGSGANYGYTF. The rearrangement joins TRBV5-4 to TRBJ1-2; 7 bases are shared with TRBD1. The V gene's germline CDR1 is SGHNT and CDR2 YYREEE (reference sequence). J gave up 0 bases and V 2 bases, and 10 bases lay outside the gene matches. The CDR3 is made up of 17 amino acids. Using reference TRBV5-4 and TRBJ1-2 for the parts outside the CDR3, the full variable domain is ETGVTQSPTHLIKTRGQQVTLRCSSQSGHNTVSWYQQALGQGPQFIFQYYREEENGRGNFPPRFSGLQFPNYSSELNVNALELDDSALYLCASSFEGGSGANYGYTFGSGTRLTVV.

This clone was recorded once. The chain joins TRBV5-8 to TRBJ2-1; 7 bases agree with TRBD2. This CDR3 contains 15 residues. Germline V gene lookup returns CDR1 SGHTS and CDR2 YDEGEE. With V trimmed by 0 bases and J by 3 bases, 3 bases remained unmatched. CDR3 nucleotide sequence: TGTGCCAGCAGCTTGGGAGCGGGGATCTACAATGAGCAGTTCTTC. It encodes CASSLGAGIYNEQFF.

The CDR3 nucleotides read TGTGCCAGCACTCCCCTCGGGGGCACAGATACGCAGTATTTT. It specifies CASTPLGGTDTQYF. V is TRBV6-5 and J is TRBJ2-3; tentatively, D is TRBD2 (5 bases). Germline V gene data show CDR1 as MNHEY and CDR2 as SVGAGI. Trimming shortened V by 7 bases and J by 1 base, and 12 bases separated the two germline ends. This CDR3 has 14 residues.

The CDR3 sequence is CASATGNTIYF. The CDR3 DNA reads TGTGCCAGCGCGACTGGAAACACCATATATTTT. The chain employs TRBV7-2 and TRBJ1-3, with D hard to call. There are 11 residues in the CDR3. V lost 8 bases and J lost 2, with 4 bases in between. Germline CDR1 is SGHTA and CDR2 is FQGNSA.

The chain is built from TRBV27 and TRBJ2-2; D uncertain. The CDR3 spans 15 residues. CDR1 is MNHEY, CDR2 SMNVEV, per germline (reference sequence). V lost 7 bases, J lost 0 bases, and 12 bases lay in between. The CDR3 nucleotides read TGTGCCAGCACTAGGCTAGGCGCGAACACCGGGGAGCTGTTTTTT. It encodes CASTRLGANTGELFF.

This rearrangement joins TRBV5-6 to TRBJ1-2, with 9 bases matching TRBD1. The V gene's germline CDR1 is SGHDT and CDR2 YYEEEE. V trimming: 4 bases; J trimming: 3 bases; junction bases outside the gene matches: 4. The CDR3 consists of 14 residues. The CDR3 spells CASSVGQGDYGYTF. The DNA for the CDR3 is TGTGCCAGCAGCGTGGGACAGGGAGACTATGGCTACACCTTC.

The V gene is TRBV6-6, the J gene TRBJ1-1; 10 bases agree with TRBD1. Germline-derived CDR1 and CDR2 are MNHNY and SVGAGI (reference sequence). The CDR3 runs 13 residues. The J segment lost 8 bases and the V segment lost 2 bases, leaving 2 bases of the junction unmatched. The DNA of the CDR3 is TGTGCCAGCAGTTACGGGGACAGGGGAGAAGCTTTCTTT. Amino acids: CASSYGDRGEAFF.

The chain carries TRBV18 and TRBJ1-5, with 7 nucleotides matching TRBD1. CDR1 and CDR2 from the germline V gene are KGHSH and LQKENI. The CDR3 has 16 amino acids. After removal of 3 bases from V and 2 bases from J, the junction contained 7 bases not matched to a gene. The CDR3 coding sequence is TGTGCCAGCTCACCCCCCCAGGGGGGTGGCAATCAGCCCCAGCATTTT. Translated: CASSPPQGGGNQPQHF. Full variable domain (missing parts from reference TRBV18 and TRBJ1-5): NAGVMQNPRHLVRRRGQEARLRCSPMKGHSHVYWYRQLPEEGLKFMVYLQKENIIDESGMPKERFSAEFPKEGPSILRIQQVVRGDSAAYFCASSPPQGGGNQPQHFGDGTRLSIL.

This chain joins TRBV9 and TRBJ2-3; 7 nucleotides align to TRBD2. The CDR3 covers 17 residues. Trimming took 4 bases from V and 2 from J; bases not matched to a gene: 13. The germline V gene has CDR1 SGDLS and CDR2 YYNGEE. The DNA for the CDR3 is TGTGCCAGCAGCAACCCTAGGACTAGGGGATACACAGATACGCAGTATTTT. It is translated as CASSNPRTRGYTDTQYF.

The CDR3 region has the DNA TGTGCCAGCAGCCCTCATAGGAGCCTAAGAGTCACGTACACAGATACGCAGTATTTT. This gives the protein CASSPHRSLRVTYTDTQYF. The chain employs TRBV7-8 and TRBJ2-3; D is unclear. This CDR3 has 19 amino acids. Germline V gene sequence: CDR1 SGHVS, CDR2 FQNEAQ. V lost 5 bases, J lost 2 bases, and 26 bases lay in between.

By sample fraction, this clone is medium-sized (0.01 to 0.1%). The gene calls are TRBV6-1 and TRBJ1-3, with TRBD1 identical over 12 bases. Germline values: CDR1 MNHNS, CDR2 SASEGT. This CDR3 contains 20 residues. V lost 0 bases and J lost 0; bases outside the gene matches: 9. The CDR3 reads CASSEARGQGALRSGNTIYF. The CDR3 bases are TGTGCCAGCAGTGAAGCGCGGGGACAGGGGGCCTTACGCTCTGGAAACACCATATATTTT.

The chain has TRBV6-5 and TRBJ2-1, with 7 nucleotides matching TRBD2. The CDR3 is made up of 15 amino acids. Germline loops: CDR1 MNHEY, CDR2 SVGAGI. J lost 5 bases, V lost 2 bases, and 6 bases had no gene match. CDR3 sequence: CASSYPGGSHNEQFF. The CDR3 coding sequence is TGTGCCAGCAGTTACCCGGGGGGATCTCACAATGAGCAGTTCTTC.

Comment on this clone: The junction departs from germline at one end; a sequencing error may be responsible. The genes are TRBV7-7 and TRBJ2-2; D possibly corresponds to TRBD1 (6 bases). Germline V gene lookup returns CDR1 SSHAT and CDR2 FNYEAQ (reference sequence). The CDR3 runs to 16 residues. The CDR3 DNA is TGTGCTAGCAGCCCCGAGGGGGACACCTACACCGGGGAGCTGTTTTTT. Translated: CASSPEGDTYTGELFF.

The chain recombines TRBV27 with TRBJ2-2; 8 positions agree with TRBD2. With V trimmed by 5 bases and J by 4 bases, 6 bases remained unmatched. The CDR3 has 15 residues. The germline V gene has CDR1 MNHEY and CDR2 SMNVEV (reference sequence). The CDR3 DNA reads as TGTGCCAGCAGTCGGGGGGGTTCAAGCACCGGGGAGCTGTTTTTT. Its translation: CASSRGGSSTGELFF.

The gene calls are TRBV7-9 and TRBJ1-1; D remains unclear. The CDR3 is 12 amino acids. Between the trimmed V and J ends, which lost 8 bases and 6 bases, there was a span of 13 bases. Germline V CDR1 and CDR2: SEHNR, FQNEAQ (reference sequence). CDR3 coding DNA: TGTGCCAGCTCCCTTAGTCGTCCTGAAGCTTTCTTT. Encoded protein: CASSLSRPEAFF.

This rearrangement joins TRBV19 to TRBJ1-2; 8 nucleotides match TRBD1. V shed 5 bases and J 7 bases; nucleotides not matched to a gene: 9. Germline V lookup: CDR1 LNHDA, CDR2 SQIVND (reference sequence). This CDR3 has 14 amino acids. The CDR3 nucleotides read TGTGCCAGTAGTGACAGGGGCCGCATGAGTGGCTACACCTTC. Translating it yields CASSDRGRMSGYTF. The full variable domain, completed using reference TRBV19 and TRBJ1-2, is DGGITQSPKYLFRKEGQNVTLSCEQNLNHDAMYWYRQDPGQGLRLIYYSQIVNDFQKGDIAEGYSVSREKKESFPLTVTSAQKNPTAFYLCASSDRGRMSGYTFGSGTRLTVV.